These 25 T cell receptor beta chains were sequenced from one sample in a study of early T cells in non-severe SARS-CoV-2 infection. TCRdb ran MiXCR on the 5' RACE reads and lists one entry per CDR3 protein. The sample shows about 66,000 distinct CDR3 sequences, approximately 8.3% of them seen only once. Material for sequencing was whole blood. The origin of the receptors is an adult who was a healthcare worker with PCR-confirmed SARS-CoV-2 infection or an uninfected control (not recorded which).

The V call is TRBV6-6, the J call TRBJ2-7; 8 bases line up with TRBD1. CDR3 size: 15 residues. Unmatched junction bases numbered 8, after V lost 7 bases and J lost 0 bases. CDR1 MNHNY and CDR2 SVGAGI come from the germline V gene (reference sequence). The CDR3 DNA reads as TGTGCCAGCAATGATCAGGGGGCGAGCTCCTACGAGCAGTACTTC. Amino acids: CASNDQGASSYEQYF.

This clonotype was seen only a few times. The chain combines TRBV7-9 with TRBJ2-3; 8 bases are a match to TRBD1. V lost 4 bases and J lost 2; bases outside the gene matches: 5. The germline V gene has CDR1 SEHNR and CDR2 FQNEAQ (reference sequence). The CDR3 consists of 15 residues. The CDR3 reads CASSSNRGTTDTQYF. The CDR3, as DNA: TGTGCCAGCAGCTCCAACAGGGGGACCACAGATACGCAGTATTTT.

This sequence joins TRBV6-5 and TRBJ2-3; TRBD1 matches at 7 bases. Germline CDR1 reads MNHEY; CDR2 reads SVGAGI. The trim removed 6 bases at V and 0 bases at J, leaving 6 bases unmatched. The CDR3 loop spans 15 amino acids. CDR3 nucleotide sequence: TGTGCCAGCAGCGACACAGGGGTCAGCACAGATACGCAGTATTTT. It translates to CASSDTGVSTDTQYF.

V is TRBV20-1 and J is TRBJ2-1; D remains unclear. V lost 1 base, J lost 9 bases, and 13 bases lay in between. Germline CDR1 reads DFQATT; CDR2 reads SNEGSKA (reference sequence). The CDR3 has 13 residues. CDR3 loop: CSARAPPVPEQFF. The CDR3 coding sequence is TGCAGTGCTAGAGCCCCCCCGGTGCCTGAGCAGTTCTTC.

This chain uses TRBV5-5 with TRBJ1-2; 9 bases are shared with TRBD1. The CDR3 covers 13 residues. The germline V gene has CDR1 SGHKS and CDR2 YYEKEE (reference sequence). J lost 7 bases, V lost 3 bases, and 4 bases had no gene match. CDR3 sequence (DNA): TGTGCCAGCAGCTGGGACAGGGCTTCTGGCTACACCTTC. Translated: CASSWDRASGYTF.

The chain is built from TRBV28 and TRBJ1-5, with 7 bases lining up with TRBD1. The CDR3 spans 14 residues. V dropped 11 bases and J dropped 6; count of bases not matched to a gene: 13. Per germline, CDR1 MDHEN and CDR2 SYDVKM. CDR3 sequence: CASAGGKGGQPQHF. Here the CDR3 DNA reads TGTGCCTCGGCAGGGGGTAAAGGTGGTCAGCCCCAGCATTTT.

This clonotype was counted ten times or more. The gene calls are TRBV5-4 and TRBJ2-3, with no clear D. Germline V gene lookup returns CDR1 SGHNT and CDR2 YYREEE (reference sequence). The V and J ends lost 0 bases and 1 base respectively, with 9 bases between them. This CDR3 has 15 amino acids. The CDR3 bases are TGTGCCAGCAGCTTGGTGGGAACAGGCACAGATACGCAGTATTTT. Its translation is CASSLVGTGTDTQYF.

This clonotype was detected ten times or more. The J gene is TRBJ2-7, the V gene TRBV20-1; 12 bases line up with TRBD2. Trimming cost V 5 bases and J 5 bases; bases outside gene matches: 10. The germline CDR1 and CDR2 sequences are DFQATT and SNEGSKA (reference sequence). This CDR3 comprises 15 residues. The CDR3 nucleotides read TGCAGTGCTGCCCCTAGCGGGAGGGCTTTTCACGAGCAGTACTTC. Encoded protein: CSAAPSGRAFHEQYF.

This clonotype was picked up many times. V and J are TRBV3-1 and TRBJ2-6, with 12 nucleotides matching TRBD2. The CDR3 sequence is 18 residues long. The germline V gene encodes CDR1 LGHDT and CDR2 YNNKEL (reference sequence). V shed 1 base and J 4 bases; nucleotides not matched to a gene: 5. CDR3 residues: CASSQASGRVGGANVLTF. In DNA form, the CDR3 reads TGTGCCAGCAGCCAAGCTAGCGGGAGGGTAGGAGGGGCCAACGTCCTGACTTTC.

This sequence joins TRBV12-3 or TRBV12-4 and TRBJ2-3; 7 nucleotides agree with TRBD2. This CDR3 is 16 amino acids long. With V trimmed by 6 bases and J by 3 bases, 12 bases remained unmatched. This CDR3 is CASRARRGEGTDTQYF. CDR3 in DNA: TGTGCCAGCAGAGCCCGTCGGGGGGAGGGGACAGATACGCAGTATTTT.

This clonotype was observed a few times. This chain connects TRBV27 to TRBJ2-2, with D possibly TRBD2 on 6 matching bases. The CDR3 length is 15 residues. CDR1 and CDR2 (germline): MNHEY, SMNVEV (reference sequence). Trimming pared 5 bases from V and 3 bases from J, leaving 13 bases between. The CDR3 loop is CASSDWDLDTGELFF. In DNA form, the CDR3 reads TGTGCCAGCAGTGACTGGGACTTGGACACCGGGGAGCTGTTTTTT.

This clonotype was observed a few times. This chain connects TRBV6-6 to TRBJ2-7, with D hard to call. CDR1 is MNHNY and CDR2 is SVGAGI in the germline V gene (reference sequence). Trimming stripped 0 bases from V and 7 bases from J, with 4 bases between. CDR3 size: 11 residues. The CDR3 region is CASSYSGEQYF. The CDR3 DNA follows: TGTGCCAGCAGTTACTCGGGGGAGCAGTACTTC.

The V and J genes are TRBV3-1 and TRBJ2-7; 7 bases match TRBD2. The trim removed 0 bases at V and 6 bases at J, leaving 8 bases unmatched. The CDR3 spans 15 residues. From germline, CDR1 is LGHDT and CDR2 YNNKEL (reference sequence). The CDR3 sequence: CASSQDGGGSGEQYF. CDR3 bases: TGTGCCAGCAGCCAAGACGGCGGGGGTTCCGGCGAGCAGTACTTC.

There are a few counts of this clonotype. V usage is TRBV4-1 and J usage is TRBJ2-5; no definite D call. Trimming stripped 0 bases from V and 7 bases from J, with 6 bases between. The CDR3 loop spans 12 amino acids. Per germline, CDR1 MGHRA and CDR2 YSYEKL. The CDR3 reads CASSQEGGTQYF. The CDR3 DNA reads TGCGCCAGCAGCCAAGAGGGCGGGACCCAGTACTTC.

The J gene is TRBJ1-4, the V gene TRBV5-4, with 9 bases lining up with TRBD1. The CDR3 covers 15 residues. Germline CDR1 reads SGHNT; CDR2 reads YYREEE (reference sequence). J lost 6 bases, V lost 3 bases, and 6 bases had no gene match. The CDR3 DNA reads as TGTGCCAGCAGCTCCAAGACAGGGGGGGATGAAAAACTGTTTTTT. Amino acids: CASSSKTGGDEKLFF.

This clonotype showed up many times. CDR3 nucleotides: TGTGCCATCAGTGAGTCTTTTGTCTACGAGCAGTACTTC. It yields the protein CAISESFVYEQYF. The V call is TRBV10-3, the J call TRBJ2-7; D unresolved. Germline V gene data show CDR1 as ENHRY and CDR2 as SYGVKD. Trimming stripped 0 bases from V and 3 bases from J, with 6 bases between. The CDR3 sequence is 13 residues long.

The V and J genes are TRBV20-1 and TRBJ1-1; D is ambiguous. The CDR3 spans 13 residues. CDR1 is DFQATT and CDR2 is SNEGSKA in the germline V gene (reference sequence). V was pared by 3 bases and J by 0 bases, with 8 bases between. The CDR3 nucleotides are TGCAGTGCTAGCTCTGTGGTGAACACTGAAGCTTTCTTT. This sequence encodes CSASSVVNTEAFF.

This chain joins TRBV20-1 and TRBJ2-7; perhaps TRBD2 as D (6 bases). The germline V gene encodes CDR1 DFQATT and CDR2 SNEGSKA (reference sequence). V was trimmed by 0 bases and J by 2 bases, leaving 14 bases between them. The CDR3 runs 15 residues. CDR3 in DNA: TGCAGTGCTAGAGATCCGGCTAGCGCTACCTACGAGCAGTACTTC. It encodes CSARDPASATYEQYF.

This clonotype showed up many times. The V call is TRBV18, the J call TRBJ2-7; D may be TRBD1 (6 bases). From germline, CDR1 is KGHSH and CDR2 LQKENI. The CDR3 has 13 residues. V gave up 4 bases and J gave up 3 bases, with 10 bases separating them. CDR3 sequence: CASSHGQSYEQYF. CDR3 DNA: TGTGCCAGCTCACACGGACAGAGCTACGAGCAGTACTTC.

This clonotype has more than one count but fewer than ten. The chain combines TRBV7-2 with TRBJ2-7, with a weak D call TRBD2 (5 bases). Germline V gene data show CDR1 as SGHTA and CDR2 as FQGNSA. The CDR3 spans 15 residues. With 1 base removed from V and 9 bases from J, the gap between germline ends came to 19 bases. This CDR3 is CASSLERASPGGQYF. The DNA for the CDR3 is TGTGCCAGCAGCTTAGAAAGGGCTAGCCCCGGAGGGCAGTACTTC. Drawing the rest from reference TRBV7-2 and TRBJ2-7, the complete variable domain is GAGVSQSPSNKVTEKGKDVELRCDPISGHTALYWYRQSLGQGLEFLIYFQGNSAPDKSGLPSDRFSAERTGGSVSTLTIQRTQQEDSAVYLCASSLERASPGGQYFGPGTRLTVT.

This clonotype was counted only a few times. V and J are TRBV7-9 and TRBJ2-7; D is undetermined. CDR3 length: 16 residues. Between the trimmed V and J ends, which lost 4 bases and 3 bases, there was a span of 19 bases. CDR1 is SEHNR, CDR2 FQNEAQ, per germline (reference sequence). CDR3 residues: CASSSNTGRHLYEQYF. DNA of the CDR3: TGTGCCAGCAGCTCCAACACGGGCAGACACCTCTACGAGCAGTACTTC.

CDR3 nucleotide sequence: TGTGCCAGCAGCCGAACAGGGACCATCTCTGGAAACACCATATATTTT. Its translation: CASSRTGTISGNTIYF. This chain uses TRBV12-3 or TRBV12-4 with TRBJ1-3, with D possibly being TRBD1 (6 bases). The V end was cut by 6 bases, the J end by 0 bases, with 15 bases between. The CDR3 spans 16 residues.

This clonotype was found many times. The chain carries TRBV6-2 or TRBV6-3 and TRBJ2-6; 9 bases agree with TRBD1. This CDR3 is 18 amino acids long. Germline assignment: CDR1 MNHEY and CDR2 SVGEGT. With 6 bases clipped from V and 0 bases from J, the junction kept 9 bases outside the gene matches. DNA of the CDR3: TGTGCCAGCAGCCCCAGACAGGGGGAACCCTCTGGGGCCAACGTCCTGACTTTC. This encodes CASSPRQGEPSGANVLTF.

Many counts were recorded for this clonotype. The J gene is TRBJ2-7, the V gene TRBV13, with TRBD2 identical over 12 bases. The CDR3 is 17 residues long. Per germline, CDR1 PRHDT and CDR2 FYEKMQ (reference sequence). V was pared by 1 base and J by 4 bases, with 8 bases of the junction left unmatched. Here the CDR3 DNA reads TGTGCCAGCAGCTTAGCCACTAGCGGGAGGAATGGTTACGAGCAGTACTTC. Its translation is CASSLATSGRNGYEQYF.

This clonotype was seen ten or more times. The chain has TRBV5-1 and TRBJ2-3, with D unresolved. Germline V gene sequence: CDR1 SGHRS, CDR2 YFSETQ. Between the trimmed V and J ends, which lost 3 bases and 2 bases, there was a span of 10 bases. This CDR3 contains 14 residues. CDR3 region: CASSSADLTDTQYF. Written as DNA, the CDR3 is TGCGCCAGCAGCTCGGCGGACCTCACAGATACGCAGTATTTT.